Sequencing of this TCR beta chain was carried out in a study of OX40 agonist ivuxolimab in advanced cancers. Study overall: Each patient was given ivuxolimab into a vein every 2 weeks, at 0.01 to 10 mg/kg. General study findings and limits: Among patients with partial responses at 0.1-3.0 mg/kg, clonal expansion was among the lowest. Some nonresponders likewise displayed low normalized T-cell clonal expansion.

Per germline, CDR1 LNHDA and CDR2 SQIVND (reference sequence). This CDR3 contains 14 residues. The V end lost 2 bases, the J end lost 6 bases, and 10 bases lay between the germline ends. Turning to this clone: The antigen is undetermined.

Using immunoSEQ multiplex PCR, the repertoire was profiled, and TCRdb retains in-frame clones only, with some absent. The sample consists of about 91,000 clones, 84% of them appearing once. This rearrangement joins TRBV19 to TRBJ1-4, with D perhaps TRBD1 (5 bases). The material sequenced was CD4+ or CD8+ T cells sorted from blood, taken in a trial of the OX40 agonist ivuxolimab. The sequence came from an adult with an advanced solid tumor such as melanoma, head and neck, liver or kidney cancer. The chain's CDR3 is CASSIRGRDEKLFF. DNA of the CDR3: TGTGCCAGTAGTATAAGGGGTCGAGATGAAAAACTGTTTTTT.